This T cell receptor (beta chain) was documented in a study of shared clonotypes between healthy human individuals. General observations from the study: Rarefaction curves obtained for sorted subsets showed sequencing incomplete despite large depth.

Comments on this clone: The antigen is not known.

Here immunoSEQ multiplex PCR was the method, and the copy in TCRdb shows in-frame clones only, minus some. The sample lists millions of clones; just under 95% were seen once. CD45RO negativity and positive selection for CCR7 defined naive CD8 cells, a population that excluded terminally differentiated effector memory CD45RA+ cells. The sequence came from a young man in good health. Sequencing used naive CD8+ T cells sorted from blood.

This CDR3 is CAWDGPGIYGYTF. Here the CDR3 DNA reads TGTGCCTGGGACGGGCCAGGGATATATGGCTACACCTTC. The chain has TRBV30 and TRBJ1-2, with D perhaps TRBD1 (5 bases). Trimming removed 5 bases from V and 5 bases from J, with 15 bases in between. The length of the CDR3 is 13 residues. Germline lookup yields CDR1 GTSNPN and CDR2 SVGIG (reference sequence).